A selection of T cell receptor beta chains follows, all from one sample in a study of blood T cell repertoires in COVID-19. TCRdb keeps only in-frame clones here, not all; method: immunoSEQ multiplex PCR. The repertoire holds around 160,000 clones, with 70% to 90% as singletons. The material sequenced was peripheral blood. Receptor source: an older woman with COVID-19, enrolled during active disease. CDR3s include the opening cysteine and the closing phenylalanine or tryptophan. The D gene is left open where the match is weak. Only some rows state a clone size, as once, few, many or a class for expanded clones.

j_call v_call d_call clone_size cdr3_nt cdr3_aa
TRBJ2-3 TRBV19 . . TGTGCCAGTAGTATTAGCAACGGGGCAGATACGCAGTATTTT CASSISNGADTQYF
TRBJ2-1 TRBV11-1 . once TGTGCCAGCAGCTTAGGAGAAGGGGGTGCCTACAATGAGCAGTTCTTC CASSLGEGGAYNEQFF
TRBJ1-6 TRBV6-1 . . TGTGCCAGCAGTGAAGGGAACAGTTTGACACCCCTCCACTTT CASSEGNSLTPLHF
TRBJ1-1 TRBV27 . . TGTGCCAGCAGTCCTATCGGCGGGGACACTGAAGCTTTCTTT CASSPIGGDTEAFF
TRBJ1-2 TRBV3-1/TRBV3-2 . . TGTGCCAGCAGCCCACCGGGATCCCGGAAAGGCTACACCTTC CASSPPGSRKGYTF
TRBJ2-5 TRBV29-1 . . TGCAGCGTGGCTGGACAGAGTCAAGAGACCCAGTACTTC CSVAGQSQETQYF
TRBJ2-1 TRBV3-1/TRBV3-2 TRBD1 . TGTGCCAGCAGCCAAGATGGGGGACAGAGCTCCTACAATGAGCAGTTCTTC CASSQDGGQSSYNEQFF
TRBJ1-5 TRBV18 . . TGTGCCAGCTCACGATCAGGGTATGGCAATCAGCCCCAGCATTTT CASSRSGYGNQPQHF
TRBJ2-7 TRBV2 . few TGTGCCAGCAGTTACAGGTTAAGCTCCTACGAGCAGTACTTC CASSYRLSSYEQYF
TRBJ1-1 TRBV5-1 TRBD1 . TGCGCCAGCAGAGGGACAGGGGGCCTGAACACTGAAGCTTTCTTT CASRGTGGLNTEAFF
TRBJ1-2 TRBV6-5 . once TGTGCCAGCAGACCCGGACCCGAGGGATATGGCTACACCTTC CASRPGPEGYGYTF
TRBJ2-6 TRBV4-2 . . TGTGCCAGCAGCCAATGGACGGGCAGGGTCGACTCTGGGGCCAACGTCCTGACTTTC CASSQWTGRVDSGANVLTF
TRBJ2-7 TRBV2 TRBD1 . TGTGCCAGCAGAGGACAGGGAGCCCCCTACGAGCAGTACTTC CASRGQGAPYEQYF
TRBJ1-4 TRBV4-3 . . TGCGCCAGCAGCGGGAACTTAGGGGAAGGGGAAAAACTGTTTTTT CASSGNLGEGEKLFF
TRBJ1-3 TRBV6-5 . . TGTGCCAGCACCTTAGAGAGGTCTGGAAACACCATATATTTT CASTLERSGNTIYF
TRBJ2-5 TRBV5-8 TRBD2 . TGTGCCAGCAGCGAAGGACTAGCCACGGCCCAGTACTTC CASSEGLATAQYF
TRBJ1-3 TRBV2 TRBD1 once TGTGCCAGCACCGACAGGGTTGTGGGAAACACCATATATTTT CASTDRVVGNTIYF
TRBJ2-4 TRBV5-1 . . TGCGCCAGCAGCTTGTGGCTAGGGGACATTCAGTACTTC CASSLWLGDIQYF
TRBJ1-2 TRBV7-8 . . TGTGCCAGCAGCTTCCCCCGTCGGGTCTCCACCCAATATACGGGCTACACCTTC CASSFPRRVSTQYTGYTF
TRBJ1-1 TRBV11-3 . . TGTGCCAGCAGCCCCGACACGGATTCCACTGAAGCTTTCTTT CASSPDTDSTEAFF
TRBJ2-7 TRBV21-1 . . TGTGCCAGCAGCAAAGCGCTTACATCAGGGGGACACGAGCAGTACTTC CASSKALTSGGHEQYF
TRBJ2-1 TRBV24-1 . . TGTGCCACCAGTCGAGGAGGGAACGATGAGCAGTTCTTC CATSRGGNDEQFF
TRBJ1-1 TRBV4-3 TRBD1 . TGCGCCAGCAGCCAAGATGGACAGGGTTGGAACACTGAAGCTTTCTTT CASSQDGQGWNTEAFF
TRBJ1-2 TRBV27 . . TGTGCCAGCAGTTTAAGCGGGTTTGCAAACTATGGCTACACCTTC CASSLSGFANYGYTF
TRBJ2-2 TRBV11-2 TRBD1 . TGTGCCAGCACTTTAGTAGGGGGCAAGACCGGGGAGCTGTTTTTT CASTLVGGKTGELFF
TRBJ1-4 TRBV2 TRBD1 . TGTGCCAGCAGTCCTCCCGACAGGGGTGCAAAACTGTTTTTT CASSPPDRGAKLFF
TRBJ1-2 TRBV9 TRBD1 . TGTGCCAGCAGCGTAGCTATAGGACAGGGCCCACTCTATGGCTACACCTTC CASSVAIGQGPLYGYTF
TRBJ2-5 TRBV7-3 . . TGTGCCAGCAGCTTAACGTACGCGGAGACCCAGTACTTC CASSLTYAETQYF
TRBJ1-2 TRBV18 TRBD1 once TGTGCCAGCTCACCAGGGAGGGCAGGGGGCGGGTATGGCTACACCTTC CASSPGRAGGGYGYTF
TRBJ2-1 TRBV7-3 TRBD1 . TGTGCCAGCAGCTCGGACAGGGACGGCGAGCAGTTCTTC CASSSDRDGEQFF
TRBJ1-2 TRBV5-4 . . TGTGCCAGCAGTCATAGTAGGGGCTCTAACTATGGCTACACCTTC CASSHSRGSNYGYTF
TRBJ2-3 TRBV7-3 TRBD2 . TGTGCCAGCAGCGCTCGGGAGGGCCTCGCGCAGTATTTT CASSAREGLAQYF
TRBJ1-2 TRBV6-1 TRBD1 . TGTGCCAGCAGTGACGGACAGGGGGACTATGGCTACACCTTC CASSDGQGDYGYTF
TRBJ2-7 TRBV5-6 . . TGTGCCAGCAGCTCCCAGAGGAAGCCCTACGAGCAGTACTTC CASSSQRKPYEQYF
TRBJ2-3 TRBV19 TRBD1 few TGTGCCAGTAGTATACGTGGGACGAGGGGGACAGCGCCGTCCAAGCAGTATTTT CASSIRGTRGTAPSKQYF
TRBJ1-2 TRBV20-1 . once TGCAGTGCTAGTGCCCAGAACTATGGCTACACCTTC CSASAQNYGYTF
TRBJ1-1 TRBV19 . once TGTGCCAGTACTGACCGGGGGACTGAAGCTTTCTTT CASTDRGTEAFF
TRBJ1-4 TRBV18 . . TGTGCCAGCTCACTAGCCCAGGGTACTAATGAAAAACTGTTTTTT CASSLAQGTNEKLFF
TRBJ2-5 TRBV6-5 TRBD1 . TGTGCCAGCTCCGGGACAAAGGGGGCCGAGACCCAGTACTTC CASSGTKGAETQYF
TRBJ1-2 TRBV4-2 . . TGTGCCAGCAGCCAAGACACTATACGTGGCTACACCTTC CASSQDTIRGYTF
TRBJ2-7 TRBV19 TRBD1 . TGTGCCAGTAGTATCGGCCTGGTTCCAGGGGGCCGAGGTGACGAGCAGTACTTC CASSIGLVPGGRGDEQYF
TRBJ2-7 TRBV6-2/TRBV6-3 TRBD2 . TGTGCCAGCAGTTACCCAACTCGACTAGCGGGGGGCTTCTACGAGCAGTACTTC CASSYPTRLAGGFYEQYF
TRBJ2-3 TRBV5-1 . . TGCGCCAGCAGCCGGCGGGACTTCGCTTCTAGCACAGATACGCAGTATTTT CASSRRDFASSTDTQYF
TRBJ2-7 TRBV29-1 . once TGCAGCGCTACAAACTCCTACGAGCAGTACTTC CSATNSYEQYF
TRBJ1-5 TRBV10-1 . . TGCGCCACCCTAGGCGCGCGGGGGGATCAGCCCCAGCATTTT CATLGARGDQPQHF
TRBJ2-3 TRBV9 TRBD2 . TGTGCCAGCAGCGTCGTCGGGGGGATCACAGATACGCAGTATTTT CASSVVGGITDTQYF
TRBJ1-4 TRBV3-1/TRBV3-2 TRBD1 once TGTGCCAGCAGCGCGACAGGGACTAATGAAAAACTGTTTTTT CASSATGTNEKLFF
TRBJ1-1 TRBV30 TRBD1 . TGTGCCTGGAGTGCGACAGGGGTCGGGACTGAAGCTTTCTTT CAWSATGVGTEAFF
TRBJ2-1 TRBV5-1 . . TGCGCCAGCAGCTTGGAGGGGTACAACAATGAGCAGTTCTTC CASSLEGYNNEQFF
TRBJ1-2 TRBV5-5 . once TGTGCCAGCAGCTACCCCACCGGGGGAGGAGGCTACACCTTC CASSYPTGGGGYTF
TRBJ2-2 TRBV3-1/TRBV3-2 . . TGTGCCAGCAGCCAAGACAGTGCACGAACCGGGGAGCTGTTTTTT CASSQDSARTGELFF
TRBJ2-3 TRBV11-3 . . TGTGCCAGCAGCTTAGGGACAGCCACAGATACGCAGTATTTT CASSLGTATDTQYF
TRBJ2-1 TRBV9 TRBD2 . TGTGCCAGCAGCGGTACCACTCCGGGACTAATATACAATGAGCAGTTCTTC CASSGTTPGLIYNEQFF
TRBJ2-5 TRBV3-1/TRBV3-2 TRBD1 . TGTGCCAGCAGCCAAGCTCCCGGGACAGGGGTGACAGAGACCCAGTACTTC CASSQAPGTGVTETQYF
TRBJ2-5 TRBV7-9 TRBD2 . TGTGCCAGCAGCTTACGACTAGCGACAAAAGAGACCCAGTACTTC CASSLRLATKETQYF